This TCR beta chain was identified during a study of cytomegalovirus exposure and HLA in healthy donors. Nominal health characterized the donors when sampled, though unrecorded immune exposures were likely. Study-level results: A later analysis found TCR association rates differed by HLA locus, highest for DRB1 and lowest for HLA-C.

A remark on this clone: Its target is unknown.

This PCR relied on a set of 60 Vbeta primers and 13 Jbeta primers. Sequencing was performed with immunoSEQ multiplex PCR; in TCRdb, only in-frame clones are kept and a portion is missing. The sample comprises approximately 190,000 clones, roughly 80% of which are singletons, and around 0.24% rests with the top ten. Specimen: PBMCs. The TCR comes from a boy younger than 18 in good health and CMV-seronegative.

CDR3 DNA: TGTGCCTGGAGTCTTACCGGACTGTCGAAAGGCTACAATGAGCAGTTCTTC. Protein product: CAWSLTGLSKGYNEQFF. This sequence joins TRBV30 and TRBJ2-1; D might be TRBD2 (5 bases). The CDR3 runs to 17 residues. V shed 2 bases and J shed 3 bases, with 20 bases lying between them. The germline V gene encodes CDR1 GTSNPN and CDR2 SVGIG (reference sequence).